Following are 7 T cell receptor beta chains from one sample sequenced in a study of cytomegalovirus exposure and HLA in healthy donors. The PCR used 60 Vbeta and 13 Jbeta primers. The assay was immunoSEQ multiplex PCR, and TCRdb's table has in-frame clones only and misses some. The sample lists some 130,000 clones; roughly four fifths were seen once. Sample: PBMCs. These receptors came from a woman between 45 and 60 years old in good health and CMV-seronegative.

J is TRBJ1-2 and V is TRBV2; D might be TRBD1 (5 bases). CDR1 and CDR2 (germline): SNHLY, FYNNEI. The CDR3 length is 14 residues. Trimming pared 1 base from V and 4 bases from J, leaving 10 bases between. CDR3 coding DNA: TGTGCCAGCAGTGAAGTACGGACAACCTATGGCTACACCTTC. Amino acids: CASSEVRTTYGYTF.

This rearrangement joins TRBV7-6 to TRBJ2-1; 7 bases line up with TRBD2. Germline-derived CDR1 and CDR2 are SGHVS and FNYEAQ. The CDR3 totals 15 residues. After removal of 4 bases from V and 5 bases from J, the junction contained 8 bases not matched to a gene. CDR3 region: CASSSRASGNNEQFF. The CDR3 bases are TGTGCCAGCAGCTCCCGGGCTAGCGGAAACAATGAGCAGTTCTTC.

The chain links TRBV11-2 to TRBJ1-1, with a possible D match to TRBD1 (6 bases). The ends were cut back, 5 bases at V and 0 bases at J, with 13 bases in the middle. CDR3 size: 15 residues. Germline assignment: CDR1 SGHAT and CDR2 FQNNGV. Written as DNA, the CDR3 is TGTGCCAGCAGCCAAACACAGGGTTTGAACACTGAAGCTTTCTTT. Its translation: CASSQTQGLNTEAFF.

This chain uses TRBV28 with TRBJ2-2, with D possibly TRBD2 on 7 matching bases. Germline V gene lookup returns CDR1 MDHEN and CDR2 SYDVKM. This CDR3 is 15 amino acids long. V gave up 6 bases and J gave up 6 bases, with 17 bases separating them. The CDR3 DNA is TGTGCCAGCAGGACAGGCGGGGGTCCGGCCGGGGAGCTGTTTTTT. Translating gives CASRTGGGPAGELFF.

The genes are TRBV6-1 and TRBJ1-3; possible D gene TRBD1, 6 bases. This CDR3 comprises 14 residues. With 6 bases removed from V and 4 bases from J, the gap between germline ends came to 13 bases. Germline-derived CDR1 and CDR2 are MNHNS and SASEGT. The CDR3 nucleotides are TGTGCCAGCAGAATGACGGGGGGCGGAAACACCATATATTTT. This translates into CASRMTGGGNTIYF.

Only a few counts were recorded for this clone. The chain has TRBV7-2 and TRBJ2-7; D possibly corresponds to TRBD2 (6 bases). Germline V gives CDR1 SGHTA, CDR2 FQGNSA. Trimming shortened V by 4 bases and J by 5 bases, and 15 bases separated the two germline ends. CDR3 size: 14 residues. CDR3 DNA sequence: TGTGCCAGCAGCTCCGGCGGGGAATTCGACGAGCAGTACTTC. Translated, it gives CASSSGGEFDEQYF.

This chain joins TRBV4-1 and TRBJ2-1; a weak D match, TRBD1 (5 bases). Trimming removed 0 bases at V and 3 bases at J, with 9 bases between. The CDR3 spans 15 residues. Per germline, CDR1 MGHRA and CDR2 YSYEKL. The CDR3 sequence is CASSQEAGNYNEQFF. The CDR3 DNA follows: TGCGCCAGCAGCCAAGAGGCAGGGAACTACAATGAGCAGTTCTTC.